This is a list of T cell receptor beta chains from one sample in a study of shared clonotypes between healthy human individuals. Repertoires were generated with immunoSEQ multiplex PCR, while TCRdb's copy carries only in-frame clones and drops some. The sample includes over 2 million clones, 80% to 95% of them seen just once. The sample consisted of naive CD4+ T cells from PBMCs. These receptors were obtained from a man aged 18 to 29 in good health. Some clones in this sample may be carry-over from other donors' samples. The CDR3 runs from the conserved cysteine through the conserved F or W. D genes are given only for firm matches. Clone size appears in some rows only: once, few, many, or a class for an expanded clone.

v_gene,abundance,d_gene,j_gene,CDR3nt,CDR3aa
TRBV10-3,.,TRBD1,TRBJ1-2,TGTGCCATCAGTATCACAGGGGACGATGGCTACACCTTC,CAISITGDDGYTF
TRBV28,.,.,TRBJ1-2,TGTGCCAGCAGTTCTCCAGGCCAAGTTAACTATGGCTACACCTTC,CASSSPGQVNYGYTF
TRBV6-6,.,.,TRBJ2-3,TGTGCCAGCAGCCTTCCGGGAAGTGGGGATACGCAGTATTTT,CASSLPGSGDTQYF
TRBV4-2,.,TRBD1,TRBJ1-1,TGTGCCAGCAGCCAAGATAGGACAGGGGGCGCTTTCTTT,CASSQDRTGGAFF
TRBV10-3,.,TRBD1,TRBJ1-1,TGTGCCATCAGTGTGACAGGGCCCCCCTCACTTGGGAACACTGAAGCTTTCTTT,CAISVTGPPSLGNTEAFF
TRBV28,once,.,TRBJ2-2,TGTGCCAGCAGTTTGGGCAGGGGGGGCACCGGGGAGCTGTTTTTT,CASSLGRGGTGELFF
TRBV30,once,.,TRBJ2-5,TGTGCCTGGAGTGTACAAGCTGGGCGGTGGGGGAGGGAGACCCAGTACTTC,CAWSVQAGRWGRETQYF
TRBV27,.,.,TRBJ2-3,TGTGCCAGCAGTTTATGGGCGCTAAGCCCAGATACGCAGTATTTT,CASSLWALSPDTQYF
TRBV5-1,few,.,TRBJ1-1,TGCGCCAGCAGCTTGCAGAAGAACACTGAAGCTTTCTTT,CASSLQKNTEAFF
TRBV28,.,.,TRBJ1-2,TGTGCCAGCATGTCCCCGGGCAGCCTTTACTATGGCTACACCTTC,CASMSPGSLYYGYTF
TRBV29-1,.,.,TRBJ1-1,TGCAGCGTTGAAGGGGAAAAGGGGACCCCCTACGAAGCTTTCTTT,CSVEGEKGTPYEAFF
TRBV4-1,.,TRBD2,TRBJ2-3,TGCGCCAGCAGCCACAACTACGGACTAGCGGGAGGGTCAGATACGCAGTATTTT,CASSHNYGLAGGSDTQYF
TRBV9,once,.,TRBJ2-5,TGTGCCAGCAGCGGAGACCGTAGTGAGACCCAGTACTTC,CASSGDRSETQYF
TRBV28,.,TRBD1,TRBJ1-2,TGCGGAACAGGGGCCGAATATGGCTACACCTTC,CGTGAEYGYTF